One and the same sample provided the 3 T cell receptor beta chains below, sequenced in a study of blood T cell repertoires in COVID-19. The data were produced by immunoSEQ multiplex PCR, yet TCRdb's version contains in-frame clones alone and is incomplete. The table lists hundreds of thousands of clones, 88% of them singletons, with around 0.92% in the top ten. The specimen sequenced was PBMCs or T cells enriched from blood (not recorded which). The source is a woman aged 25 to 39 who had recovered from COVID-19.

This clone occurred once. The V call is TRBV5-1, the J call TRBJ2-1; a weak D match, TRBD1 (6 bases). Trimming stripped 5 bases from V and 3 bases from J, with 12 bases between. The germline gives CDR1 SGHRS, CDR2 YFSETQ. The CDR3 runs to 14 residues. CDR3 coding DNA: TGCGCCAGCAGGGGGACAATTGGCTACAATGAGCAGTTCTTC. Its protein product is CASRGTIGYNEQFF. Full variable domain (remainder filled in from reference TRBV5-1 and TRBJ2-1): KAGVTQTPRYLIKTRGQQVTLSCSPISGHRSVSWYQQTPGQGLQFLFEYFSETQRNKGNFPGRFSGRQFSNSRSEMNVSTLELGDSALYLCASRGTIGYNEQFFGPGTRLTVL.

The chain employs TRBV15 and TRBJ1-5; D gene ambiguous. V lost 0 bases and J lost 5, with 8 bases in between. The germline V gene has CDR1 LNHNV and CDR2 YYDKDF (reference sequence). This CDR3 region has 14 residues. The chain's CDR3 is CATSRDNSDQPQHF. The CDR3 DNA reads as TGTGCCACCAGCAGAGATAACAGTGATCAGCCCCAGCATTTT. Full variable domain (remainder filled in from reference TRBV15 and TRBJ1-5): DAMVIQNPRYQVTQFGKPVTLSCSQTLNHNVMYWYQQKSSQAPKLLFHYYDKDFNNEADTPDNFQSRRPNTSFCFLDIRSPGLGDTAMYLCATSRDNSDQPQHFGDGTRLSIL.

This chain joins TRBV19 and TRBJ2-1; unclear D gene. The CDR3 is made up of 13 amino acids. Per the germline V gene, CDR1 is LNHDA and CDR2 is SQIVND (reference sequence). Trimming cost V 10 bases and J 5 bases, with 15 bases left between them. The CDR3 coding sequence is TGTGCCACCCGGGTCCCTCCCAACAATGAGCAGTTCTTC. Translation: CATRVPPNNEQFF.